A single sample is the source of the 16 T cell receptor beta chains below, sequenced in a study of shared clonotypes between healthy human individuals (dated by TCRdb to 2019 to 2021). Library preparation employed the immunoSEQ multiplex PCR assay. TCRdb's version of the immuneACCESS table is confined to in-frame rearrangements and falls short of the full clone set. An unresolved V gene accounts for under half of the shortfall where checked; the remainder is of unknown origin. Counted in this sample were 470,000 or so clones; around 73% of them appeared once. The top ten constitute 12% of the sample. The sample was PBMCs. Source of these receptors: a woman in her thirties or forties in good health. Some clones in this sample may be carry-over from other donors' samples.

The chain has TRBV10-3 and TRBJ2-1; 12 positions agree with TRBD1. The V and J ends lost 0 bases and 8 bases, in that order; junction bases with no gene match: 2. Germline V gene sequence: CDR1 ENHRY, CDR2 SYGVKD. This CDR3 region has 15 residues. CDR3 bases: TGTGCCATCAGTGAGTCCGGGACAGGGGGCTATGAGCAGTTCTTC. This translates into CAISESGTGGYEQFF.

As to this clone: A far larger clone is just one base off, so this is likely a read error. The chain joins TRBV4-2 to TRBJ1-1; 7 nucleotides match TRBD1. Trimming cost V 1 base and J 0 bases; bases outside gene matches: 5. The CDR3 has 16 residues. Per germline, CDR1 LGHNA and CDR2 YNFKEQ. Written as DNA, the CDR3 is TGTGCCAGCAGCCAAGCGCCTGACAGGGTGAACACTGAAGCTTTCTTT. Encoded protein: CASSQAPDRVNTEAFF.

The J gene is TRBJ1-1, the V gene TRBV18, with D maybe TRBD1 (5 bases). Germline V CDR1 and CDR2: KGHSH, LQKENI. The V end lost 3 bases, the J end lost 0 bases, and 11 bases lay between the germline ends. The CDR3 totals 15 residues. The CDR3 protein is CASSPNGGMNTEAFF. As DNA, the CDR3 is TGTGCCAGCTCACCTAATGGGGGAATGAACACTGAAGCTTTCTTT. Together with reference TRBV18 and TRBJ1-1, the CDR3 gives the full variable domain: NAGVMQNPRHLVRRRGQEARLRCSPMKGHSHVYWYRQLPEEGLKFMVYLQKENIIDESGMPKERFSAEFPKEGPSILRIQQVVRGDSAAYFCASSPNGGMNTEAFFGQGTRLTVV.

The CDR3 DNA follows: TGTGCCATCAGCGAAGGGTACACTGAAGCTTTCTTT. It encodes CAISEGYTEAFF. This chain uses TRBV10-3 with TRBJ1-1; D call uncertain. CDR3 size: 12 residues. From germline, CDR1 is ENHRY and CDR2 SYGVKD. The V end was cut by 6 bases, the J end by 3 bases, with 8 bases between.

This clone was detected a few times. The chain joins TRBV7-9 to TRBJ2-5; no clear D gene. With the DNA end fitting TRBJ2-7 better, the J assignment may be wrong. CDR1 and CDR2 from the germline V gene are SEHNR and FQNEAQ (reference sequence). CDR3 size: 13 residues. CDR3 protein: CASSLGPGYEQYF. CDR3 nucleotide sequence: TGTGCCAGCAGCTTGGGTCCCGGCTACGAGCAGTACTTC.

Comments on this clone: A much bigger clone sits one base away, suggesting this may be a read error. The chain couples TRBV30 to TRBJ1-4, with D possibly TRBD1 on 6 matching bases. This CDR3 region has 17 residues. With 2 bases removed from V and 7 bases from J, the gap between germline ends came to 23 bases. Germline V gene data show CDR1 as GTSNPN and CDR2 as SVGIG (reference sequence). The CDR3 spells CAWSRDIATILSEKLFF. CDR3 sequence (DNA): TGTGCCTGGAGTAGGGACATAGCGACTATTTTGAGTGAAAAACTGTTTTTT.

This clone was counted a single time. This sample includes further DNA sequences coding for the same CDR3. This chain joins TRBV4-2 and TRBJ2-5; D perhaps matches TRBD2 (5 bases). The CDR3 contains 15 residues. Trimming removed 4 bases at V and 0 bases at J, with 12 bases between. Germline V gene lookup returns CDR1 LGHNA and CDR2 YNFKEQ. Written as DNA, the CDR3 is TGTGCCAGCAGCCGGCTTGGGGAGTACCAAGAGACCCAGTACTTC. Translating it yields CASSRLGEYQETQYF.

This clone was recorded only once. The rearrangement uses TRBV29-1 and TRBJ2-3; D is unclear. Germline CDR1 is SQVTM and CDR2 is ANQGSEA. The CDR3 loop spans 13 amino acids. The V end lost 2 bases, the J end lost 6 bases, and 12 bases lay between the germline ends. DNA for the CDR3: TGCAGCGTTGAAATTCAAGTATCTGATACGCAGTATTTT. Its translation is CSVEIQVSDTQYF.

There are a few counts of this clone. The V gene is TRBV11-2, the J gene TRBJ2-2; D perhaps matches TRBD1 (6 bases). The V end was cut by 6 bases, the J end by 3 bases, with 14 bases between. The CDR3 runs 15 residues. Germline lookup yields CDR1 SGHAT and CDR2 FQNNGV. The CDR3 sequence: CASSTRTAYTGELFF. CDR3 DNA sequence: TGTGCCAGCAGTACCCGGACAGCTTACACCGGGGAGCTGTTTTTT.

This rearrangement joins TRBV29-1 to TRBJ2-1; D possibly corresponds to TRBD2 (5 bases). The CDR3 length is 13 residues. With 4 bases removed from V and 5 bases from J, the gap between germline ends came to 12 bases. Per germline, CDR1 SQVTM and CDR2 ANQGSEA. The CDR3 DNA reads TGCAGCGTTGCGAGGACTCTAAACAATGAGCAGTTCTTC. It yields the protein CSVARTLNNEQFF.

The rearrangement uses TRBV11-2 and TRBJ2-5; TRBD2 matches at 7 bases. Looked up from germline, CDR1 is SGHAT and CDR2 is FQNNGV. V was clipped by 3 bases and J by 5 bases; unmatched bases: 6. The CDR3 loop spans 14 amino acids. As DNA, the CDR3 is TGTGCCAGCAGCTTTGCTAGCGGTGGGGAGACCCAGTACTTC. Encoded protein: CASSFASGGETQYF. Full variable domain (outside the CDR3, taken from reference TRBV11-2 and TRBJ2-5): EAGVAQSPRYKIIEKRQSVAFWCNPISGHATLYWYQQILGQGPKLLIQFQNNGVVDDSQLPKDRFSAERLKGVDSTLKIQPAKLEDSAVYLCASSFASGGETQYFGPGTRLLVL.

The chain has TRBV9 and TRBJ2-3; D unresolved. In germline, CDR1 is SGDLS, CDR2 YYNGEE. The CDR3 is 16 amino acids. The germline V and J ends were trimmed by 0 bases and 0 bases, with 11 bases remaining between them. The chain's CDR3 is CASSVDSDPSTDTQYF. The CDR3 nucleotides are TGTGCCAGCAGCGTAGATTCAGACCCTAGCACAGATACGCAGTATTTT.

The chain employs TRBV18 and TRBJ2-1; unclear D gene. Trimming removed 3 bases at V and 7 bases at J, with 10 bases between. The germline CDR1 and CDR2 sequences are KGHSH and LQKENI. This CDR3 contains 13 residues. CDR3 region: CASSPIDWNEQFF. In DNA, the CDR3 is TGTGCCAGCTCACCGATAGACTGGAATGAGCAGTTCTTC.

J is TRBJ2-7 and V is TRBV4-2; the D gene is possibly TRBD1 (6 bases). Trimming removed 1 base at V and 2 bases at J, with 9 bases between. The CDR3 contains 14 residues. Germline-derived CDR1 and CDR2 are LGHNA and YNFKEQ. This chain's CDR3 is CASSQVTGTYEQYF. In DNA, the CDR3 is TGTGCCAGCAGCCAAGTTACAGGGACCTACGAGCAGTACTTC.

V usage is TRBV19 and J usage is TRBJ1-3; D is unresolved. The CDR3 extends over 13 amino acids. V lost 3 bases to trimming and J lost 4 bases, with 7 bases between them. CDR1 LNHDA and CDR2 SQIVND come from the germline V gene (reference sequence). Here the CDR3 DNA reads TGTGCCAGTAGTATTAACTACGGAAACACCATATATTTT. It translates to CASSINYGNTIYF.

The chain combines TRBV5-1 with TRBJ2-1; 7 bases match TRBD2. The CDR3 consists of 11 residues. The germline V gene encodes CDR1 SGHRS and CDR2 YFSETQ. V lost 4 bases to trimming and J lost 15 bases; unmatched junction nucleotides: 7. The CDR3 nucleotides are TGCGCCAGCAGCCCAGGACTAGTTCCGTTCTTC. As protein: CASSPGLVPFF.